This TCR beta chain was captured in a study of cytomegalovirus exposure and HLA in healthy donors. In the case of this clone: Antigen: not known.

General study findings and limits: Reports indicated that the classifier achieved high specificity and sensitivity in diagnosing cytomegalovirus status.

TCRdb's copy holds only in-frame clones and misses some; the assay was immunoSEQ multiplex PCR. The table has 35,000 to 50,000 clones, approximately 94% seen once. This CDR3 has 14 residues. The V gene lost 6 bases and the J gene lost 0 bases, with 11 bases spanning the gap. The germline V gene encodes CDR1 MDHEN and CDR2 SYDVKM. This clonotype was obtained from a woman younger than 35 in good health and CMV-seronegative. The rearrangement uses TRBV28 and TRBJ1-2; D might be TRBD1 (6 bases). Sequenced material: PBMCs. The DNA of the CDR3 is TGTGCCAGCAGAACAGGGATAGCTAACTATGGCTACACCTTC. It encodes CASRTGIANYGYTF.